The TCR beta chain described here comes from a study of radiation and T cells in renal cell carcinoma. Only in-frame clones appear in the TCRdb table, and some are missing; sequencing was by immunoSEQ multiplex PCR. Of roughly 60,000 clones detected, roughly 72% appear once; the ten largest clones hold about 7%. Notes on the study in general: In blood, top tumor clones expanded by 2 weeks, shrinking by 4.

As concerns this clone: Its specificity is unknown.

Time point described: blood 2 weeks post-SBRT. Documented treatment: 15 Gy SBRT to primary tumor, nephrectomy 4 weeks later. Clear cell pathology was present in this patient's renal cell carcinoma. The sequence derives from a man aged 55 to 70 with renal cell carcinoma. The sequencing here drew on blood, taken from a patient whose treatment included radiotherapy and nephrectomy.

The CDR3 sequence is CASRKQLQGAGTDTQYF. In nucleotides, the CDR3 is TGTGCCAGCAGGAAACAACTTCAGGGGGCCGGAACAGATACGCAGTATTTT. The chain combines TRBV27 with TRBJ2-3; 8 bases match TRBD1. Germline V gene lookup returns CDR1 MNHEY and CDR2 SMNVEV (reference sequence). V trimming: 6 bases; J trimming: 3 bases; junction bases outside the gene matches: 14. This CDR3 region has 17 residues.